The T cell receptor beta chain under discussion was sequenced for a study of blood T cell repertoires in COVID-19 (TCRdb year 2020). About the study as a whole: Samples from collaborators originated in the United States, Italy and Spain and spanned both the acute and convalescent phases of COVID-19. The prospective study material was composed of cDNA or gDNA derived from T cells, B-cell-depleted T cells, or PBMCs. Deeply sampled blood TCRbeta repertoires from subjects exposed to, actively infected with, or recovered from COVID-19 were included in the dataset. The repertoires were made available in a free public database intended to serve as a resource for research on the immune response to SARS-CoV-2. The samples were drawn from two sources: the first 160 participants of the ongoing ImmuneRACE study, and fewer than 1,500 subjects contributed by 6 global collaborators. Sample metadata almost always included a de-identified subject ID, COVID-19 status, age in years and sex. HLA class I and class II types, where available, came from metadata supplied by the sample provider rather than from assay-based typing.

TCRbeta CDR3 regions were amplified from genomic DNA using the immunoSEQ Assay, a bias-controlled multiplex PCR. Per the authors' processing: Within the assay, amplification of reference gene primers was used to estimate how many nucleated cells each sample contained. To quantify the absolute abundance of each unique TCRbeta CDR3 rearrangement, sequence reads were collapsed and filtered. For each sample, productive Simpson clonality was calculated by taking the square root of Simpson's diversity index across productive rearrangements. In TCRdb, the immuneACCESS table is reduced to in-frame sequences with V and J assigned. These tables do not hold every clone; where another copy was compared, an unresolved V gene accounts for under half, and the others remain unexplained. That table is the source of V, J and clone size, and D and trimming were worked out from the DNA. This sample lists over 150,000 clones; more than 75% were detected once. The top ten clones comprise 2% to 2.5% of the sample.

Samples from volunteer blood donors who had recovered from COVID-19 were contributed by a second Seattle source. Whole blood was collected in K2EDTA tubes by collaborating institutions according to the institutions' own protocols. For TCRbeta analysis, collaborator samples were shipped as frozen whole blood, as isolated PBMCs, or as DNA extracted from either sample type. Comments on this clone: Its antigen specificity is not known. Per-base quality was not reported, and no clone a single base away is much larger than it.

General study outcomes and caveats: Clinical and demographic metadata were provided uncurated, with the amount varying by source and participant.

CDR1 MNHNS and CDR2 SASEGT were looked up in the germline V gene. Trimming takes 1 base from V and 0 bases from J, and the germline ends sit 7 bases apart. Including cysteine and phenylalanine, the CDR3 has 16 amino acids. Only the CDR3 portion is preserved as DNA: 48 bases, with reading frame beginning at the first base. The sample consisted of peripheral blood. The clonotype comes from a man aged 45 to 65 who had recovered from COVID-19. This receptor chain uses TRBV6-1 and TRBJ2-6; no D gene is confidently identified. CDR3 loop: CASSEGAGSGANVLTF. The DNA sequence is TGTGCCAGCAGTGAAGGGGCTGGCTCTGGGGCCAACGTCCTGACTTTC.